What follows are 15 T cell receptor beta chains derived from one specimen sequenced in a study of T cell responses to AZD1222 COVID-19 vaccine. Profiled with immunoSEQ multiplex PCR; TCRdb holds only in-frame clones, not every one. The sample consists of 100,000 to 150,000 clones, more than 90% of them appearing once. This specimen consisted of peripheral blood, obtained 28 days after the second AZD1222 dose. Receptors originate from an adult who received the AZD1222 COVID-19 vaccine.

The chain couples TRBV5-6 to TRBJ1-6; D gene uncertain. Per the germline V gene, CDR1 is SGHDT and CDR2 is YYEEEE. Deletions cut 7 bases from V and 7 bases from J, with 15 bases between. The CDR3 totals 14 residues. In DNA, the CDR3 is TGTGCCAGCGAACTTCGGGCGGGAAATTCACCCCTCCACTTT. This encodes CASELRAGNSPLHF.

This rearrangement joins TRBV13 to TRBJ1-1; unclear D gene. V was pared by 6 bases and J by 1 base, with 15 bases between. Looked up from germline, CDR1 is PRHDT and CDR2 is FYEKMQ (reference sequence). CDR3 size: 15 residues. The CDR3 spells CASRNDLTANTEAFF. The CDR3 DNA follows: TGTGCCAGCAGGAACGACCTTACAGCGAACACTGAAGCTTTCTTT.

The J gene is TRBJ2-5, the V gene TRBV9, with TRBD2 as a possible D gene (6 bases). Trimming cost V 2 bases and J 5 bases, with 13 bases left between them. CDR1 SGDLS and CDR2 YYNGEE come from the germline V gene. This CDR3 is 14 amino acids long. The CDR3 spells CASSVWGLSETQYF. DNA of the CDR3: TGTGCCAGCAGCGTTTGGGGACTTTCCGAGACCCAGTACTTC. The full variable domain, with the rest looked up from reference TRBV9 and TRBJ2-5, is DSGVTQTPKHLITATGQRVTLRCSPRSGDLSVYWYQQSLDQGLQFLIQYYNGEERAKGNILERFSAQQFPDLHSELNLSSLELGDSALYFCASSVWGLSETQYFGPGTRLLVL.

The J gene is TRBJ1-1, the V gene TRBV5-4, with D possibly matching TRBD1 (6 bases). This CDR3 has 15 amino acids. CDR1 and CDR2 (germline): SGHNT, YYREEE (reference sequence). V lost 4 bases and J 0 bases, leaving 13 bases between the germline ends. The DNA for the CDR3 is TGTGCCAGCAGCGCGGTACAGGGAATGAACACTGAAGCTTTCTTT. Its protein is CASSAVQGMNTEAFF.

The V gene is TRBV11-2, the J gene TRBJ1-1, with D possibly being TRBD1 (5 bases). Between the trimmed V and J ends, which lost 4 bases and 1 base, there was a span of 13 bases. The germline gives CDR1 SGHAT, CDR2 FQNNGV. The CDR3 has 15 residues. DNA for the CDR3: TGTGCCAGCAGCTCCCGTTTAGGGGCGAACACTGAAGCTTTCTTT. Translation gives CASSSRLGANTEAFF.

The rearrangement joins TRBV9 to TRBJ2-7; D unresolved. The CDR3 extends over 14 amino acids. Germline CDR1 SGDLS, CDR2 YYNGEE. Deletions cut 0 bases from V and 2 bases from J, with 9 bases between. The CDR3 nucleotides read TGTGCCAGCAGCGTAGGGTTCGGTCCCTACGAGCAGTACTTC. As protein: CASSVGFGPYEQYF.

This chain uses TRBV18 with TRBJ1-4; 7 nucleotides line up with TRBD1. CDR3 length equals 14 residues. With V trimmed by 4 bases and J by 5 bases, 4 bases remained unmatched. Per germline, CDR1 KGHSH and CDR2 LQKENI. Here the CDR3 DNA reads TGTGCCAGCTCACTCGCGACAGGGAATGAAAAACTGTTTTTT. Its translation is CASSLATGNEKLFF.

Here the CDR3 reads CASSPFANTEAFF. The CDR3, as DNA: TGTGCCAGCTCACCTTTCGCGAACACTGAAGCTTTCTTT. V and J are TRBV18 and TRBJ1-1; D is unresolved. The germline V and J ends were trimmed by 3 bases and 1 base, with 6 bases remaining between them. Germline-derived CDR1 and CDR2 are KGHSH and LQKENI. The CDR3 totals 13 residues.

This chain uses TRBV15 with TRBJ1-4; D unclear. The germline V and J ends were trimmed by 8 bases and 6 bases, with 7 bases remaining between them. Germline loops: CDR1 LNHNV, CDR2 YYDKDF (reference sequence). This CDR3 comprises 11 residues. CDR3 amino acids: CATFGDEKLFF. The CDR3 DNA is TGTGCCACCTTCGGGGATGAAAAACTGTTTTTT. Using reference TRBV15 and TRBJ1-4 for the parts outside the CDR3, the full variable domain is DAMVIQNPRYQVTQFGKPVTLSCSQTLNHNVMYWYQQKSSQAPKLLFHYYDKDFNNEADTPDNFQSRRPNTSFCFLDIRSPGLGDTAMYLCATFGDEKLFFGSGTQLSVL.

The chain links TRBV4-1 to TRBJ2-7, with D perhaps matching TRBD1 (6 bases). This CDR3 has 15 residues. The V gene lost 1 base and the J gene lost 3 bases, with 13 bases spanning the gap. CDR1 is MGHRA and CDR2 is YSYEKL in the germline V gene. CDR3 amino acids: CASSQGYQGNYEQYF. The CDR3 DNA reads TGCGCCAGCAGCCAAGGATATCAGGGGAACTACGAGCAGTACTTC.

The chain is built from TRBV19 and TRBJ1-4; D not resolved. Trimming left V 0 bases short and J 5 bases short, with 10 bases between. The CDR3 has 15 amino acids. Germline values: CDR1 LNHDA, CDR2 SQIVND (reference sequence). The CDR3 is CASSIDWDENEKLFF. The CDR3, as DNA: TGTGCCAGTAGTATAGATTGGGATGAAAATGAAAAACTGTTTTTT.

The chain has TRBV30 and TRBJ1-1; D remains unclear. CDR3 length: 13 residues. CDR1 and CDR2 from the germline V gene are GTSNPN and SVGIG (reference sequence). Trimming stripped 1 base from V and 0 bases from J, with 6 bases between. The CDR3 DNA is TGTGCCTGGAGTGAGGTAATGAACACTGAAGCTTTCTTT. As protein: CAWSEVMNTEAFF.

This chain uses TRBV11-2 with TRBJ1-1, with D maybe TRBD1 (6 bases). The germline V gene has CDR1 SGHAT and CDR2 FQNNGV. Trimming shortened V by 4 bases and J by 1 base, and 10 bases separated the two germline ends. The CDR3 loop spans 14 amino acids. The CDR3 loop is CASSSRQENTEAFF. The CDR3 DNA sequence: TGTGCCAGCAGCTCCCGACAGGAGAACACTGAAGCTTTCTTT. The full variable domain, in which reference TRBV11-2 and TRBJ1-1 provide the parts outside the CDR3, is EAGVAQSPRYKIIEKRQSVAFWCNPISGHATLYWYQQILGQGPKLLIQFQNNGVVDDSQLPKDRFSAERLKGVDSTLKIQPAKLEDSAVYLCASSSRQENTEAFFGQGTRLTVV.

This sequence joins TRBV5-5 and TRBJ1-1; D gene ambiguous. Per the germline V gene, CDR1 is SGHKS and CDR2 is YYEKEE (reference sequence). The V gene lost 0 bases and the J gene lost 6 bases, with 9 bases spanning the gap. The CDR3 is 13 residues long. The CDR3 sequence is CASSLGGIAEAFF. CDR3 nucleotide sequence: TGTGCCAGCAGCTTGGGGGGAATAGCTGAAGCTTTCTTT.

The chain is built from TRBV27 and TRBJ1-4, with D maybe TRBD1 (5 bases). CDR3 length: 15 amino acids. V lost 5 bases, J lost 8 bases, and 18 bases lay in between. Germline values: CDR1 MNHEY, CDR2 SMNVEV (reference sequence). The DNA of the CDR3 is TGTGCCAGCAGTCCCCGCCCGGGGGGGATCGAAAAACTGTTTTTT. This encodes CASSPRPGGIEKLFF.